Listed here are 9 T cell receptor beta chains from one sample, sequenced in a study of cytomegalovirus exposure and HLA in healthy donors. In the PCR, 60 Vbeta and 13 Jbeta primers were used. Libraries were prepared by immunoSEQ multiplex PCR; TCRdb keeps only in-frame clonotypes and omits some of them. This listing includes approximately 110,000 clones. The sample was PBMCs. Source of these receptors: a man aged 40-55 years in good health and CMV-seronegative.

As concerns this clone: Relative to the germline gene, one junction end is altered; a read error may explain this. V gene TRBV11-1 combines with J gene TRBJ2-5; TRBD2 matches 8 bases. The V gene's germline CDR1 is SGHAT and CDR2 FQDESV (reference sequence). CDR3 length: 14 amino acids. The CDR3 region has the DNA TGTGCCAGCAGTTTAGCGGGGCTCCAAGAGACCCAGTACTTC. It is translated as CASSLAGLQETQYF.

The chain carries TRBV11-2 and TRBJ2-4; 8 bases match TRBD1. With V trimmed by 6 bases and J by 6 bases, 4 bases remained unmatched. The CDR3 totals 13 residues. The germline V gene has CDR1 SGHAT and CDR2 FQNNGV. The CDR3, as DNA: TGTGCCAGCAGTCTAGACAGGGGAAACATTCAGTACTTC. Its protein product is CASSLDRGNIQYF.

The chain is built from TRBV4-2 and TRBJ2-1, with 13 bases fitting TRBD2. The CDR3 sequence is 19 residues long. V lost 0 bases to trimming and J lost 0 bases; unmatched junction nucleotides: 5. Germline V CDR1 and CDR2: LGHNA, YNFKEQ. CDR3 sequence: CASSQDQLAGGSSYNEQFF. The CDR3 nucleotides are TGTGCCAGCAGCCAAGATCAACTAGCGGGAGGGAGCTCCTACAATGAGCAGTTCTTC.

In DNA form, the CDR3 reads TGTGCCAGCAGTGCCCGACTAGCGGGACAGTACGAGCAGTACTTC. It yields the protein CASSARLAGQYEQYF. V usage is TRBV25-1 and J usage is TRBJ2-7; 11 nucleotides match TRBD2. Germline CDR1 and CDR2: MGHDK and SYGVNS. The V segment lost 4 bases and the J segment 4 bases; nucleotides outside the gene matches: 6. The CDR3 has 15 amino acids.

This sequence joins TRBV11-1 and TRBJ2-3, with D unclear. Trimming shortened V by 5 bases and J by 11 bases, and 11 bases separated the two germline ends. CDR1 is SGHAT and CDR2 is FQDESV in the germline V gene (reference sequence). The CDR3 loop spans 11 amino acids. CDR3 nucleotide sequence: TGTGCCAGCAGCGCCCGGAGCGTGCAGTATTTT. It yields the protein CASSARSVQYF.

The rearrangement links TRBV28 to TRBJ2-6; 9 bases agree with TRBD1. The CDR3 consists of 17 residues. Per the germline V gene, CDR1 is MDHEN and CDR2 is SYDVKM. V gave up 3 bases and J gave up 4 bases; unmatched junction bases: 7. Here the CDR3 DNA reads TGTGCCAGCAGTTTTTGGGGACAGGGAACCGGGGCCAACGTCCTGACTTTC. It encodes CASSFWGQGTGANVLTF.

The gene calls are TRBV5-1 and TRBJ1-2; 10 nucleotides agree with TRBD1. The CDR3 consists of 15 residues. Germline trimming cut 4 bases from V and 2 bases from J; bases unmatched to any gene: 5. CDR1 and CDR2 from the germline V gene are SGHRS and YFSETQ. Written as DNA, the CDR3 is TGCGCCAGCAGCCGGGACAGGGGACCGAACTATGGCTACACCTTC. This encodes CASSRDRGPNYGYTF.

The rearrangement links TRBV5-1 to TRBJ1-2; D gene ambiguous. The V end lost 3 bases, the J end lost 6 bases, and 15 bases lay between the germline ends. Germline CDR1 and CDR2: SGHRS and YFSETQ. The CDR3 is 14 residues long. The CDR3 DNA is TGCGCCAGCAGCTCGGGGTGGGGATCGGATGGCTACACCTTC. Translating gives CASSSGWGSDGYTF.

The rearrangement links TRBV2 to TRBJ2-1, with 10 bases aligning to TRBD2. V was pared by 5 bases and J by 5 bases, with 0 bases of the junction left unmatched. The CDR3 sequence is 13 residues long. The germline gives CDR1 SNHLY, CDR2 FYNNEI. CDR3 sequence (DNA): TGTGCCAGCAGTCTAGCGGGGGACAATGAGCAGTTCTTC. Translated: CASSLAGDNEQFF. Together with reference TRBV2 and TRBJ2-1, the CDR3 gives the full variable domain: EPEVTQTPSHQVTQMGQEVILRCVPISNHLYFYWYRQILGQKVEFLVSFYNNEISEKSEIFDDQFSVERPDGSNFTLKIRSTKLEDSAMYFCASSLAGDNEQFFGPGTRLTVL.